This TCR beta chain was obtained from a study of radiotherapy plus CTLA-4 blockade in lung cancer. Study-level information: Objective responses were documented in around 18% of patients, with disease control in roughly 31%. Study findings and constraints: Radiotherapy with ipilimumab was followed by blood expansion of tumor-derived clones. Reported findings show early blood T cell clone dynamics, with interferon-beta, best predicted response.

Only in-frame clones appear in the TCRdb table, and some are missing; sequencing was by immunoSEQ multiplex PCR. Of tens of thousands of clones listed, 60% to 80% are singletons. With regard to this clone: Its antigen is unidentified.

V gave up 7 bases and J gave up 2 bases; unmatched junction bases: 8. The germline gives CDR1 LNHDA, CDR2 SQIVND (reference sequence). The CDR3 runs to 15 residues. Those with chemo-refractory metastatic non-small-cell lung cancer were treated with focal radiation combined with CTLA-4 blockade using ipilimumab. The TCR was taken from a human donor with non-small cell lung cancer whose response to radiotherapy plus ipilimumab could not be evaluated. Some clones in this sample may be carry-over from other donors' samples. Sequenced here: peripheral blood, sampled from a patient treated with radiotherapy plus ipilimumab. The rearrangement links TRBV19 to TRBJ2-5; TRBD1 aligns across 9 bases. The CDR3 protein is CASTPTGGHQETQYF. The DNA of the CDR3 is TGTGCCAGTACCCCAACAGGGGGCCATCAAGAGACCCAGTACTTC.